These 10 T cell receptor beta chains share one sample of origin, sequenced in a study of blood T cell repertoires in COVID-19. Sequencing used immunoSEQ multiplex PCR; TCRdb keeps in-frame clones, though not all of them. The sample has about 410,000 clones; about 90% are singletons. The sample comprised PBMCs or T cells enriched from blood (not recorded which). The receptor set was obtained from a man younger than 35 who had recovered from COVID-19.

This CDR3 is CASSEVWTENTEAFF. CDR3 nucleotides: TGCGCCAGCAGTGAGGTTTGGACAGAGAACACTGAAGCTTTCTTT. V and J are TRBV10-2 and TRBJ1-1; TRBD1 might be the D (6 bases). The V gene lost 2 bases and the J gene lost 1 base, with 11 bases spanning the gap. Germline CDR1 WSHSY, CDR2 SAAADI. The CDR3 covers 15 residues.

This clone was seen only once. The DNA of the CDR3 is TGCAGCGTGGGGACAGGGGACTATGGCTACACCTTC. It encodes CSVGTGDYGYTF. The gene calls are TRBV29-1 and TRBJ1-2, with TRBD1 matching over 10 bases. J was trimmed by 3 bases and V by 6 bases; bases with no gene match: 1. From germline, CDR1 is SQVTM and CDR2 ANQGSEA. The CDR3 contains 12 residues. Based on the CDR3 plus reference TRBV29-1 and TRBJ1-2, the full variable domain is SAVISQKPSRDICQRGTSLTIQCQVDSQVTMMFWYRQQPGQSLTLIATANQGSEATYESGFVIDKFPISRPNLTFSTLTVSNMSPEDSSIYLCSVGTGDYGYTFGSGTRLTVV.

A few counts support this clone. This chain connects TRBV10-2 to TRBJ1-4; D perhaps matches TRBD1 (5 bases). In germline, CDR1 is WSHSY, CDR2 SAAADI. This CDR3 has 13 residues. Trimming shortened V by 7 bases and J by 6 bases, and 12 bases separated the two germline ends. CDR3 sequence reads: CASKDTVYEKLFF. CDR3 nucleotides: TGCGCCAGCAAGGACACCGTCTATGAAAAACTGTTTTTT.

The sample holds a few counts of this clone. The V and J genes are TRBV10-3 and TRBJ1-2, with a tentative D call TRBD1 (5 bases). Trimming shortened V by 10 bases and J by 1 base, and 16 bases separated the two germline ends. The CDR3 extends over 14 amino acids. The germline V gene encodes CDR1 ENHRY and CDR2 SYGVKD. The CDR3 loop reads CATTGADGNYGYTF. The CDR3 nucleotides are TGTGCCACGACTGGGGCCGATGGTAACTATGGCTACACCTTC.

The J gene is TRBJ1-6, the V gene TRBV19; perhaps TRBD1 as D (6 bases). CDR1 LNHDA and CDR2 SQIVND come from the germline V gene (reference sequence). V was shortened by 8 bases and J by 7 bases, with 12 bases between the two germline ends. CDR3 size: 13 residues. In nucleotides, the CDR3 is TGTGCCAGTGGGGACACCAGGAATTCACCCCTCCACTTT. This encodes CASGDTRNSPLHF. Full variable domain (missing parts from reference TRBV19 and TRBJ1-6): DGGITQSPKYLFRKEGQNVTLSCEQNLNHDAMYWYRQDPGQGLRLIYYSQIVNDFQKGDIAEGYSVSREKKESFPLTVTSAQKNPTAFYLCASGDTRNSPLHFGNGTRLTVT.

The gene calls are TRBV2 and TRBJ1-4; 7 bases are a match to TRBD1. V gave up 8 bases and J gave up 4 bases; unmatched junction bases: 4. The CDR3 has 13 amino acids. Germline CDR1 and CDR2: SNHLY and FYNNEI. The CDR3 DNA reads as TGTGCCAGCCACGGGACAGTTAATGAAAAACTGTTTTTT. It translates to CASHGTVNEKLFF. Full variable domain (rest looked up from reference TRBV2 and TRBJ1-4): EPEVTQTPSHQVTQMGQEVILRCVPISNHLYFYWYRQILGQKVEFLVSFYNNEISEKSEIFDDQFSVERPDGSNFTLKIRSTKLEDSAMYFCASHGTVNEKLFFGSGTQLSVL.

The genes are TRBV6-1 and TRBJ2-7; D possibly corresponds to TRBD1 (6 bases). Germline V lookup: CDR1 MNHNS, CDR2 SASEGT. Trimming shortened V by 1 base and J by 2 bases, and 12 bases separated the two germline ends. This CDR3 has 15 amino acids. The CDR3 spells CASSEDYRATYEQYF. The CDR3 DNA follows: TGTGCCAGCAGTGAAGATTACAGGGCAACCTACGAGCAGTACTTC.

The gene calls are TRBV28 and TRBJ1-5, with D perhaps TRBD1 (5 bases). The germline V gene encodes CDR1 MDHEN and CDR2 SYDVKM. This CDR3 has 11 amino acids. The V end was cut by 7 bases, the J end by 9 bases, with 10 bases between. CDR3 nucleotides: TGTGCCAGCACTCCCGGGGGGCCCCAGCATTTT. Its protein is CASTPGGPQHF.

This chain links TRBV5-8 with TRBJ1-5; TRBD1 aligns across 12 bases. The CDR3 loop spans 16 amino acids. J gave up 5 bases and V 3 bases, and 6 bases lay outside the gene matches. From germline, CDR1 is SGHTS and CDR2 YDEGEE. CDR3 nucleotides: TGTGCCAGCAGCTCTACGGGACAGGGGGCCCATCAGCCCCAGCATTTT. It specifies CASSSTGQGAHQPQHF.

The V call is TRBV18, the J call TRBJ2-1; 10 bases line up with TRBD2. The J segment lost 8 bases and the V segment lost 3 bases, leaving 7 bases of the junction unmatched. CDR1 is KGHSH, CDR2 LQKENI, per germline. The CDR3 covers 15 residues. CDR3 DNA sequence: TGTGCCAGCTCACCCCTCAGCGGGAGGGGGGATGAGCAGTTCTTC. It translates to CASSPLSGRGDEQFF. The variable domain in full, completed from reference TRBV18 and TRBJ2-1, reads NAGVMQNPRHLVRRRGQEARLRCSPMKGHSHVYWYRQLPEEGLKFMVYLQKENIIDESGMPKERFSAEFPKEGPSILRIQQVVRGDSAAYFCASSPLSGRGDEQFFGPGTRLTVL.